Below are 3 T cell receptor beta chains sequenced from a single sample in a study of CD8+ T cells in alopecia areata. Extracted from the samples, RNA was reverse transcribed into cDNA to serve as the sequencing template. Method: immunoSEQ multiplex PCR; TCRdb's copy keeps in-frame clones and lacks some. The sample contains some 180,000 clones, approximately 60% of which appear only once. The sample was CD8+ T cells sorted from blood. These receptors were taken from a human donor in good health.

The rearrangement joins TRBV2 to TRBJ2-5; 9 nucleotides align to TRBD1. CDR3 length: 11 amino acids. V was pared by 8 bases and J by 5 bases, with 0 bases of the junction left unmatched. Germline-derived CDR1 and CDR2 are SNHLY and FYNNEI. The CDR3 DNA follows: TGTGCCAGCGGACAGGGGGAGACCCAGTACTTC. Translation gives CASGQGETQYF.

The CDR3 sequence: CASSPGQVYYGYTF. The CDR3 nucleotides read TGCGCCAGCAGTCCCGGCCAGGTTTACTATGGCTACACCTTC. The chain couples TRBV23-1 to TRBJ1-2; D call uncertain. TRBV23-1 is designated an ORF whose function remains uncertain. V shed 4 bases and J shed 3 bases, with 12 bases lying between them. CDR3 length: 14 amino acids.

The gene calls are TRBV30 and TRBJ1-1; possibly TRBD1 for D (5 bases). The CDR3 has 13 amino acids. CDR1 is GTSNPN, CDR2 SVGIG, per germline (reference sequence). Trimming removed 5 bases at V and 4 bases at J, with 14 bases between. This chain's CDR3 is CAWDRLRGTEAFF. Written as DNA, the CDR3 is TGTGCCTGGGATAGATTGAGGGGCACTGAAGCTTTCTTT.